This T cell receptor beta chain was captured by sequencing in a study of blood T cell repertoires in COVID-19. As for the study in general: Donors in the United States, Italy and Spain gave samples during acute or convalescent COVID-19.

Per the authors' pipeline: Cell counts per sample came from amplifying reference gene primers. The table came from immunoSEQ multiplex PCR; TCRdb's copy has only in-frame clones and leaves some out. That table furnishes V, J and clone size, whereas the DNA furnished D and trimming. The sample shows about 160,000 clones, roughly 84% of them seen only once. V shed 2 bases, J shed 4 bases, and the junction held 7 bases outside the gene matches. CDR1 is MNHEY, CDR2 SMNVEV, per germline (reference sequence). The CDR3 length is 16 residues. What was sequenced was peripheral blood. The chain joins TRBV27 to TRBJ2-1; 8 bases fit TRBD2. The TCR was taken from a woman aged 80 or over with active or convalescent COVID-19. The CDR3 sequence is CASSLQGLAFYNEQFF. Here the CDR3 DNA reads TGTGCCAGCAGTTTACAAGGACTAGCTTTTTACAATGAGCAGTTCTTC.